This section outlines one TCR beta chain sequence together with its context. The antigen is not known. Other DNA sequences within the sample encode an identical CDR3. The data derive from a study of radiotherapy plus CTLA-4 blockade in lung cancer. For the study at large: Objective responses were recorded in about 18% of patients, with disease control recorded in around 30%. Overall study findings and caveats: Some TCR clones had been derived from tumors. These clones expanded in peripheral blood after radiotherapy plus ipilimumab. It was early blood T cell clone dynamics, with interferon-beta, that reportedly best predicted response.

Germline V gene lookup returns CDR1 SGHDN and CDR2 FVKESK. The V end was cut by 6 bases, the J end by 2 bases, with 10 bases between. This CDR3 contains 13 residues. This table comes from immunoSEQ multiplex PCR, and its TCRdb copy is limited to in-frame clones, with some not included. In the table there are over 75,000 clones, under 90% of which are singletons. Chemo-refractory metastatic non-small-cell lung cancer patients were treated with focal radiation plus CTLA-4 blockade with ipilimumab. The material was peripheral blood, obtained from a patient treated with radiotherapy plus ipilimumab. The rearrangement links TRBV14 to TRBJ1-1, with no clear D. This receptor was identified in a human donor with non-small cell lung cancer who had stable disease on radiotherapy plus ipilimumab. CDR3 sequence reads: CASSIGGNTEAFF. The CDR3 DNA follows: TGTGCCAGCAGTATAGGAGGTAACACTGAAGCTTTCTTT.